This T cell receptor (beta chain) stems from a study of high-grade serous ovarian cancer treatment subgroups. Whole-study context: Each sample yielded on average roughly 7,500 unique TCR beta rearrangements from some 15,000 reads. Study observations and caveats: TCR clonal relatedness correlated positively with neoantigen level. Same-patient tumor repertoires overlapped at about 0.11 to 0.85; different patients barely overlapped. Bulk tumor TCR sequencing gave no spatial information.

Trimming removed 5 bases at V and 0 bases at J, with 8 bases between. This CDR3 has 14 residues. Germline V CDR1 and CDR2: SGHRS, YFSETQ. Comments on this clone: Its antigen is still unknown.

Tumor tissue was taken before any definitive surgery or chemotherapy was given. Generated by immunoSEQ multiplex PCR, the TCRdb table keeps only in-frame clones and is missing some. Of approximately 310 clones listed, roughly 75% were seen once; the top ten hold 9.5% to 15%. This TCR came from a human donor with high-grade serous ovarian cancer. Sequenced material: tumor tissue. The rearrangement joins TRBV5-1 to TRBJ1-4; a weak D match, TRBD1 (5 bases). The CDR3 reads CASRQVSTNEKLFF. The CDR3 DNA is TGCGCCAGCAGACAGGTTTCAACTAATGAAAAACTGTTTTTT.